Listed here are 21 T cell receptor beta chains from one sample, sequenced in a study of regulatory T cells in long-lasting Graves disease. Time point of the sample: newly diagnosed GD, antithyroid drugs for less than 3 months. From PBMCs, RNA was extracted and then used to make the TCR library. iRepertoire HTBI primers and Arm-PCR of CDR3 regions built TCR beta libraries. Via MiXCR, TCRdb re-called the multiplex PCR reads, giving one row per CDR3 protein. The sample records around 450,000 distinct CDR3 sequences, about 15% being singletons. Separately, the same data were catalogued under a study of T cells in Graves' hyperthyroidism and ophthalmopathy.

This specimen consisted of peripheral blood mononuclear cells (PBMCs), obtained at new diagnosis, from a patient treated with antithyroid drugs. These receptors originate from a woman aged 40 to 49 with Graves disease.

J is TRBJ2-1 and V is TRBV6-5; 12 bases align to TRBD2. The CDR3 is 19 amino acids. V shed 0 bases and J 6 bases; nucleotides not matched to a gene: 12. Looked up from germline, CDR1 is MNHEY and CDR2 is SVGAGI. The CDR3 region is CASSYSRLAGDPTGNEQFF. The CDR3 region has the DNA TGTGCCAGCAGTTACTCGAGACTAGCGGGAGATCCAACCGGCAATGAGCAGTTCTTC.

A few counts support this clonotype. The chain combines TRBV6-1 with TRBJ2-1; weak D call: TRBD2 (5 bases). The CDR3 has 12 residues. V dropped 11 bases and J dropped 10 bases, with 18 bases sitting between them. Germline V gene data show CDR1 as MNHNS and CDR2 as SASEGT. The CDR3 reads CALSQFTGEQFF. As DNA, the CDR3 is TGTGCCTTGAGCCAATTCACGGGAGAGCAGTTCTTC.

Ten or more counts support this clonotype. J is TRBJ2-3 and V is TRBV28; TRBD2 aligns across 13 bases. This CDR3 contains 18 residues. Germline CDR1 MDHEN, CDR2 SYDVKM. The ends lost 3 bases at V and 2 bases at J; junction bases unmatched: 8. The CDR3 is CASSFSPGTSGTTDTQYF. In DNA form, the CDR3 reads TGTGCCAGCAGTTTCTCTCCCGGGACTAGCGGGACCACAGATACGCAGTATTTT. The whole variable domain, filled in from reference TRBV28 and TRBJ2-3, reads DVKVTQSSRYLVKRTGEKVFLECVQDMDHENMFWYRQDPGLGLRLIYFSYDVKMKEKGDIPEGYSVSREKKERFSLILESASTNQTSMYLCASSFSPGTSGTTDTQYFGPGTRLTVL.

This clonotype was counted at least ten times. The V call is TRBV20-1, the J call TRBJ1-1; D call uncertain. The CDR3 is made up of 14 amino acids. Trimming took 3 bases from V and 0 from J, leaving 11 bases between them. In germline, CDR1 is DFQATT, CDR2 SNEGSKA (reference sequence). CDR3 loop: CSASSPPVNTEAFF. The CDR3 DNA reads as TGCAGTGCTAGCTCTCCTCCGGTGAACACTGAAGCTTTCTTT.

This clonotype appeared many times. The CDR3 nucleotides read TGTGCCAGCAGCTTAGTAACTTGGCACAATGAGCAGTTCTTC. Translated: CASSLVTWHNEQFF. The rearrangement links TRBV11-3 to TRBJ2-1, with D unclear. This CDR3 is 14 amino acids long. Trimming removed 1 base at V and 5 bases at J, with 9 bases between. Germline CDR1 SGHNT, CDR2 YENEEA. Using reference TRBV11-3 and TRBJ2-1 for the parts outside the CDR3, the full variable domain is EAGVVQSPRYKIIEKKQPVAFWCNPISGHNTLYWYLQNLGQGPELLIRYENEEAVDDSQLPKDRFSAERLKGVDSTLKIQPAELGDSAVYLCASSLVTWHNEQFFGPGTRLTVL.

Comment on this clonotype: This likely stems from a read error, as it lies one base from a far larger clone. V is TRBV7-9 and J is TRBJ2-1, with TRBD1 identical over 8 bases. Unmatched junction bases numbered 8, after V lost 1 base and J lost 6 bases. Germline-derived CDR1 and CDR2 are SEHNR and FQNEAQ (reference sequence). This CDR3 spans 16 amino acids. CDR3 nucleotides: TGTGCCAGCAGCTTAGTTCGGACAGGGTCAAGCAATGAGCAGTTCTTC. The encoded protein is CASSLVRTGSSNEQFF. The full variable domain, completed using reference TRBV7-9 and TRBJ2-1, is DTGVSQNPRHKITKRGQNVTFRCDPISEHNRLYWYRQTLGQGPEFLTYFQNEAQLEKSRLLSDRFSAERPKGSFSTLEIQRTEQGDSAMYLCASSLVRTGSSNEQFFGPGTRLTVL.

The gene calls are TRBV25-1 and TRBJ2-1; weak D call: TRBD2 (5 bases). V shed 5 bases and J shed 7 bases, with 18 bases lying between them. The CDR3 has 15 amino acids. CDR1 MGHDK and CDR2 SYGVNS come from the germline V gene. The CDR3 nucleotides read TGTGCCAGCAGTCCTGAGCGCAAACGAGGGAATGAGCAGTTCTTC. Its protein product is CASSPERKRGNEQFF.

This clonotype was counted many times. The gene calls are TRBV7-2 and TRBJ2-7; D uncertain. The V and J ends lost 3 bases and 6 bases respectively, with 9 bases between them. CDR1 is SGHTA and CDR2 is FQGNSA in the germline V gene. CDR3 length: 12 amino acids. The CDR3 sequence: CASSFLVGEQYF. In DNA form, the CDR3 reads TGTGCCAGCAGCTTCCTGGTGGGCGAGCAGTACTTC.

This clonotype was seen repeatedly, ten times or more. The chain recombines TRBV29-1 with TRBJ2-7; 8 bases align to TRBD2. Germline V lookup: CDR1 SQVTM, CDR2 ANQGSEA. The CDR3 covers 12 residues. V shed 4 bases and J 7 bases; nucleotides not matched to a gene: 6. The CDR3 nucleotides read TGCAGCGTTGCCGGGACTAGAGATGAGCAGTACTTC. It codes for CSVAGTRDEQYF.

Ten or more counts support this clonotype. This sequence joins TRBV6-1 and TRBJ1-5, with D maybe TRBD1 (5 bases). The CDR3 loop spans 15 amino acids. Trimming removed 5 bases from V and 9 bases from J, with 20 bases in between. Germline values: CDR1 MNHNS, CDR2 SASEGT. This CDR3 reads CASSPGTVLGGPQHF. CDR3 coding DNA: TGTGCCAGCAGTCCCGGGACGGTCCTGGGTGGGCCCCAGCATTTT.

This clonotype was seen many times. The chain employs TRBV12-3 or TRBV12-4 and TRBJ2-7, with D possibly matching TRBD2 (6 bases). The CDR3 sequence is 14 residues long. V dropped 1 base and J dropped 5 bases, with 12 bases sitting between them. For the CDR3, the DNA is TGTGCCAGCAGTTTAGATAGGGGACTCGACGAGCAGTACTTC. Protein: CASSLDRGLDEQYF.

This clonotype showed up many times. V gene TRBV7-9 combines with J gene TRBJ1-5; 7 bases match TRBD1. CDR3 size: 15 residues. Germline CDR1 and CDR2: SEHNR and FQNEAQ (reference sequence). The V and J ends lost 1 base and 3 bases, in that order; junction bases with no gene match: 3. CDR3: CASSLVGTDNQPQHF. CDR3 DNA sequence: TGTGCCAGCAGCTTAGTCGGGACAGACAATCAGCCCCAGCATTTT.

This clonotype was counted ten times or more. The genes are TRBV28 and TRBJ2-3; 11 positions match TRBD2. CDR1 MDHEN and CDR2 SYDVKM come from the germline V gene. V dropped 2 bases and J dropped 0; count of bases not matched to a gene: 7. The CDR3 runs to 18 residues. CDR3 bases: TGTGCCAGCAGTTTAAGGCTAGCGGGAGGACCTAGCACAGATACGCAGTATTTT. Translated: CASSLRLAGGPSTDTQYF.

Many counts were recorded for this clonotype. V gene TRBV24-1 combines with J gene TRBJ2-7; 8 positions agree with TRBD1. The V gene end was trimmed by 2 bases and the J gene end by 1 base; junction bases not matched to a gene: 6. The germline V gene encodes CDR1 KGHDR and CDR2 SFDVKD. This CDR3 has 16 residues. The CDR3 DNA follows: TGTGCCACCAGTGATTCACCCGGACAGGGTTCCTACGAGCAGTACTTC. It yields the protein CATSDSPGQGSYEQYF.

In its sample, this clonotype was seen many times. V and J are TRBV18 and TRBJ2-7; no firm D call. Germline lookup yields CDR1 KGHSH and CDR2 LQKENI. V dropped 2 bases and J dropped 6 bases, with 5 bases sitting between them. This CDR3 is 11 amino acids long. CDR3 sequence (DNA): TGTGCCAGCTCACCATCCGGCGAGCAGTACTTC. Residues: CASSPSGEQYF.

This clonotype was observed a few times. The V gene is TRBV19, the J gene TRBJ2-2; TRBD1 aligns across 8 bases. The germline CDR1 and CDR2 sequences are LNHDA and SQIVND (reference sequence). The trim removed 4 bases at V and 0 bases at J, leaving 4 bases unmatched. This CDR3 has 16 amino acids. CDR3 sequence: CASSTPGGANTGELFF. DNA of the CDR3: TGTGCCAGTAGTACCCCAGGGGGCGCGAACACCGGGGAGCTGTTTTTT.

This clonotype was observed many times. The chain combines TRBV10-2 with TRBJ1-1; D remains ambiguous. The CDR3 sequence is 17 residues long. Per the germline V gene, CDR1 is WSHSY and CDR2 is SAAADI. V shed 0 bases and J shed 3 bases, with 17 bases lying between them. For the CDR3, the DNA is TGCGCCAGCAGTGAGTCGACTCTGCGGACGTTTGACACTGAAGCTTTCTTT. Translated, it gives CASSESTLRTFDTEAFF.

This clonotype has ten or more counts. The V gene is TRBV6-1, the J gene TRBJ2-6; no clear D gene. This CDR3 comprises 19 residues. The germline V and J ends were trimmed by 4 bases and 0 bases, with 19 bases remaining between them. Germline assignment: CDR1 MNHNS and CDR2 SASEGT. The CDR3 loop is CASSALREAPFSGANVLTF. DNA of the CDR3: TGTGCCAGCAGTGCGCTACGAGAAGCTCCCTTCTCTGGGGCCAACGTCCTGACTTTC.

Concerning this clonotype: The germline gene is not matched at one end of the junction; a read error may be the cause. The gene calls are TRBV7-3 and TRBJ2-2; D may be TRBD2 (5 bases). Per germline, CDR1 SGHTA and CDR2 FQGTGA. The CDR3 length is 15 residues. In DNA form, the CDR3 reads TGTGCCTGCAGCCAAAGCGGAAGGCGAAATGGGGAGCTGTTTTTT. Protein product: CACSQSGRRNGELFF.

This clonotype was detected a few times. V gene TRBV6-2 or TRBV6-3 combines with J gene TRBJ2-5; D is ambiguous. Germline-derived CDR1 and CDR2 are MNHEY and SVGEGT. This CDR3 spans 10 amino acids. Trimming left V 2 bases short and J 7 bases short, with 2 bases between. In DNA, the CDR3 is TGTGCCAGCAGTTACGGGACCCAGTACTTC. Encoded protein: CASSYGTQYF.

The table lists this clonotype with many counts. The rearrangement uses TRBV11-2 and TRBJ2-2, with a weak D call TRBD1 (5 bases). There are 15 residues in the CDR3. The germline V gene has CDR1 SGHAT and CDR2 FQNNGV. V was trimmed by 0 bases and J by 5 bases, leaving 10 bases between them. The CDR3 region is CASSLDNRWTGELFF. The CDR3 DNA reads TGTGCCAGCAGCTTAGATAACAGGTGGACCGGGGAGCTGTTTTTT.